This T cell receptor beta chain was sequenced during a study of blood T cell repertoires in COVID-19. Background on the study: Collection of acute and convalescent COVID-19 samples took place in the United States, Italy and Spain. From T cells, B-cell-depleted T cells, or PBMCs came the material, which was cDNA or gDNA.

CDR1 and CDR2 (germline): GTSNPN, SVGIG (reference sequence). V dropped 0 bases and J dropped 3 bases, with 12 bases sitting between them. This CDR3 region has 16 residues. Authors' processing steps: Scientists estimated how many nucleated cells there were by amplifying reference gene primers. Only in-frame clones appear in the TCRdb table, and some are missing; sequencing was by immunoSEQ multiplex PCR. The D gene and trimming were derived from the DNA, and the V and J assignments and clone size from that table. Here the sample spans roughly 100,000 clones, over 75% being singletons. The rearrangement joins TRBV30 to TRBJ2-6; D not certain. The origin of this receptor is a human donor in a cohort sampled during active COVID-19. The sequenced material came from peripheral blood. CDR3 in DNA: TGTGCCTGGAGTGTATTAAGGAGTGGTGGGGCCAACGTCCTGACTTTC. This sequence encodes CAWSVLRSGGANVLTF.